Each of the 10 T cell receptor beta chains below was sequenced from the same sample in a study of siplizumab effects on memory and regulatory T cells. Produced via immunoSEQ multiplex PCR; TCRdb's table is partial and in-frame only. The profile shows approximately 100,000 clones, about 91% of them singletons. Sample: CD4+ T cells sorted from blood. These receptors all come from a human donor in good health. Some clones in this sample may be carry-over from other donors' samples.

V usage is TRBV7-3 and J usage is TRBJ2-3, with D possibly being TRBD2 (6 bases). Trimming took off 3 bases at V and 4 bases at J, with 14 bases between the two ends. Germline CDR1 is SGHTA and CDR2 is FQGTGA. This CDR3 has 15 amino acids. The CDR3 DNA reads TGTGCCAGCAGCTTGTCCGGGAGAGCGCCAGATACGCAGTATTTT. Amino acid sequence: CASSLSGRAPDTQYF.

In its sample, this clone was seen once. The chain uses TRBV6-5 and TRBJ1-2; D is possibly TRBD1 (6 bases). V was shortened by 7 bases and J by 1 base, with 13 bases between the two germline ends. Germline V lookup: CDR1 MNHEY, CDR2 SVGAGI. The CDR3 totals 14 residues. The CDR3 DNA is TGTGCCAGCACCCGGGGGCAGATTAACTATGGCTACACCTTC. It is translated as CASTRGQINYGYTF.

In this sample, this clone turned up once. This sequence joins TRBV5-1 and TRBJ2-3, with unresolved D. Between the trimmed V and J ends, which lost 3 bases and 2 bases, there was a span of 7 bases. Germline V lookup: CDR1 SGHRS, CDR2 YFSETQ. The CDR3 covers 13 residues. CDR3 DNA sequence: TGCGCCAGCAGCTCGCAGGACACAGATACGCAGTATTTT. Translated: CASSSQDTDTQYF.

The chain links TRBV30 to TRBJ2-7, with 7 bases matching TRBD1. This CDR3 contains 15 residues. The V gene's germline CDR1 is GTSNPN and CDR2 SVGIG (reference sequence). V dropped 1 base and J dropped 2; count of bases not matched to a gene: 8. The CDR3 sequence is CAWSAVQGSAYEQYF. CDR3 DNA sequence: TGTGCCTGGAGTGCCGTACAGGGGTCCGCCTACGAGCAGTACTTC.

This chain joins TRBV5-1 and TRBJ2-5; TRBD2 agrees at 10 bases. In germline, CDR1 is SGHRS, CDR2 YFSETQ. With V trimmed by 2 bases and J by 7 bases, 8 bases remained unmatched. The length of the CDR3 is 15 residues. The CDR3 coding sequence is TGCGCCAGCAGCTTAACGGTTCAGCGGGAGGGGACCCAGTACTTC. It is translated as CASSLTVQREGTQYF.

The chain carries TRBV29-1 and TRBJ1-5; D unclear. The CDR3 sequence is 12 residues long. Germline values: CDR1 SQVTM, CDR2 ANQGSEA. Trimming took 6 bases from V and 1 from J, leaving 7 bases between them. The CDR3 region has the DNA TGCAGCGTCGGGTCCAGCAATCAGCCCCAGCATTTT. This encodes CSVGSSNQPQHF.

The chain recombines TRBV28 with TRBJ2-1; 11 bases are a match to TRBD2. The V gene's germline CDR1 is MDHEN and CDR2 SYDVKM. V lost 6 bases to trimming and J lost 12 bases; unmatched junction nucleotides: 13. CDR3 length: 15 amino acids. CDR3 coding DNA: TGTGCCAGCAGCACTCTAGCGGGAGGCCAAGGGGTGCAGTTCTTC. It yields the protein CASSTLAGGQGVQFF.

This sequence joins TRBV19 and TRBJ2-5; D unresolved. Germline V CDR1 and CDR2: LNHDA, SQIVND (reference sequence). Deletions cut 1 base from V and 0 bases from J, with 9 bases between. The CDR3 is 15 residues long. This CDR3 reads CASSIVVEYQETQYF. Written as DNA, the CDR3 is TGTGCCAGTAGTATAGTGGTCGAGTACCAAGAGACCCAGTACTTC.

CDR3 amino acids: CASSLTQNTEAFF. The CDR3 DNA reads TGCGCCAGCAGCTTGACCCAGAACACTGAAGCTTTCTTT. The chain is built from TRBV5-1 and TRBJ1-1; D unclear. Germline V gene sequence: CDR1 SGHRS, CDR2 YFSETQ. Trimming took 1 base from V and 1 from J, leaving 5 bases between them. This CDR3 contains 13 residues.

The chain has TRBV10-3 and TRBJ2-3; tentatively, D is TRBD2 (5 bases). This CDR3 has 14 amino acids. V lost 8 bases and J lost 2, with 14 bases in between. CDR1 and CDR2 (germline): ENHRY, SYGVKD. CDR3: CAIAPTRDTDTQYF. Here the CDR3 DNA reads TGTGCCATCGCCCCGACGAGGGACACAGATACGCAGTATTTT.